The rows below give T cell receptor beta chains drawn from one sample of a study of technical replicates of blood from a handful of donors. Method: immunoSEQ multiplex PCR; TCRdb's copy keeps in-frame clones and lacks some. The table shows more than 90,000 clones, with around 95% occurring only once. The sample comprised T cells isolated from PBMCs. The origin of the receptors is a human donor in good health. The CDR3 runs from the conserved cysteine through the conserved F or W. Each record gives: D gene, V gene, J gene, CDR3 protein. A D gene is named only where the DNA matches it firmly.

>NA|TRBV9|TRBJ2-5
CASSVGSGLGETQYF
>NA|TRBV28|TRBJ1-3
CASSLFGGYENTIYF
>NA|TRBV19|TRBJ2-2
CASSIDLGSGELFF
>NA|TRBV30|TRBJ2-2
CAWSPRVTGELFF
>NA|TRBV6-6|TRBJ1-5
CASSYLGAYQPQHF
>NA|TRBV5-6|TRBJ1-2
CASSVGSVYGYTF
>NA|TRBV7-9|TRBJ1-1
CASSLSFRGNTEAFF
>NA|TRBV9|TRBJ1-1
CASSVGGGLNTEAFF
>TRBD1|TRBV6-1|TRBJ2-5
CASSSPWDSLETQYF
>NA|TRBV19|TRBJ2-4
CASSIQRDTNIQYF
>NA|TRBV5-1|TRBJ1-3
CASSLAPQGQENTIYF
>TRBD1|TRBV10-3|TRBJ1-2
CAISFRGQSYGYTF
>TRBD1|TRBV19|TRBJ1-4
CASSIGAGTAGEKLFF
>NA|TRBV19|TRBJ1-3
CASSPNSSGNTIYF
>TRBD1|TRBV6-1|TRBJ2-7
CASSETGETYEQYF
>NA|TRBV7-9|TRBJ1-5
CASSLGRTVQPQHF
>NA|TRBV29-1|TRBJ2-3
CSVAGQFTDTQYF
>NA|TRBV7-6|TRBJ1-4
CASSHLILHEKLFF
>NA|TRBV29-1|TRBJ2-7
CSVVPTGVYEQYF